This T cell receptor (beta chain) is from a study of cytomegalovirus exposure and HLA in healthy donors. Study-wide results and caveats: In a later analysis, compared with equally common non-associated chains, HLA-associated beta chains were more expanded.

A note on this clone: Antigen specificity is unknown.

Nominally healthy donors were sampled, though unrecorded immune exposures were likely. Vbeta (60) and Jbeta (13) primers were used in the PCR. TCRdb's copy holds only in-frame clones and misses some; the assay was immunoSEQ multiplex PCR. This sample has about 190,000 clones, with around 79% found just once. Germline assignment: CDR1 KGHSY and CDR2 FQNENV. The CDR3 runs 15 residues. Trimming took 4 bases from V and 1 from J, leaving 13 bases between them. The chain combines TRBV16 with TRBJ1-1; D is ambiguous. The sequence was obtained from a young woman in good health and CMV-seronegative. The sequenced material came from PBMCs. The CDR3 DNA is TGTGCCAGCAGCCCGGATTTGCGGAAGAACACTGAAGCTTTCTTT. Translated, it gives CASSPDLRKNTEAFF.